What follows are 18 T cell receptor beta chains derived from one specimen sequenced in a study of identical twins. Each CDR3 protein is one row after TCRdb ran MiXCR on the 5' RACE reads. This table has 200,000 to 250,000 distinct CDR3 sequences, under 10% appearing once. This sample was also put to use in a study of yellow fever vaccine responses in identical twins.

The material sequenced was memory (CD45RO+) T cells sorted from blood. These TCRs come from a woman aged 18 to 35 in good health.

The CDR3 region is CASSLSGAYNEQFF. The CDR3 bases are TGTGCCAGCAGCTTATCGGGGGCCTACAATGAGCAGTTCTTC. The chain joins TRBV7-8 to TRBJ2-1; tentative D call: TRBD2 (6 bases). Germline V CDR1 and CDR2: SGHVS, FQNEAQ. The CDR3 sequence is 14 residues long. V lost 2 bases and J lost 2, with 7 bases in between.

This clonotype was observed a few times. The chain links TRBV6-2 or TRBV6-3 to TRBJ2-7, with 7 bases fitting TRBD2. The CDR3 extends over 15 amino acids. Germline V lookup: CDR1 MNHEY, CDR2 SVGEGT. The V and J ends lost 2 bases and 0 bases, in that order; junction bases with no gene match: 4. The CDR3 here is CASSYRASGSYEQYF. CDR3 nucleotide sequence: TGTGCCAGCAGTTACAGGGCTAGCGGCTCCTACGAGCAGTACTTC.

This clonotype was seen repeatedly, ten times or more. The chain carries TRBV28 and TRBJ1-1; unclear D gene. V was shortened by 9 bases and J by 2 bases, with 10 bases between the two germline ends. This CDR3 is built from 12 residues. Germline CDR1 and CDR2: MDHEN and SYDVKM. CDR3 bases: TGTGCCAGTATAGGAAGCAACACTGAAGCTTTCTTT. Translated, it gives CASIGSNTEAFF.

The chain combines TRBV5-1 with TRBJ2-7; TRBD2 matches 9 bases. Germline CDR1 is SGHRS and CDR2 is YFSETQ. V trimming: 7 bases; J trimming: 2 bases; junction bases outside the gene matches: 7. The CDR3 covers 14 residues. The CDR3 sequence: CASVPSGNPYEQYF. CDR3 bases: TGCGCCAGCGTGCCTAGCGGGAATCCCTACGAGCAGTACTTC. Complete variable domain (other parts from reference TRBV5-1 and TRBJ2-7): KAGVTQTPRYLIKTRGQQVTLSCSPISGHRSVSWYQQTPGQGLQFLFEYFSETQRNKGNFPGRFSGRQFSNSRSEMNVSTLELGDSALYLCASVPSGNPYEQYFGPGTRLTVT.

This rearrangement joins TRBV20-1 to TRBJ2-3, with 7 bases fitting TRBD1. CDR3 length: 14 residues. Germline CDR1 DFQATT, CDR2 SNEGSKA (reference sequence). The V gene end was trimmed by 4 bases and the J gene end by 0 bases; junction bases not matched to a gene: 4. In DNA, the CDR3 is TGCAGTGCTACGACAGGGTCTAGCACAGATACGCAGTATTTT. This encodes CSATTGSSTDTQYF.

The chain is built from TRBV7-9 and TRBJ2-2; D is unresolved. CDR1 is SEHNR, CDR2 FQNEAQ, per germline (reference sequence). The CDR3 is 14 residues long. V was shortened by 2 bases and J by 2 bases, with 6 bases between the two germline ends. The CDR3 spells CASSLSVNTGELFF. Here the CDR3 DNA reads TGTGCCAGCAGCTTATCTGTTAACACCGGGGAGCTGTTTTTT. Using reference TRBV7-9 and TRBJ2-2 for the parts outside the CDR3, the full variable domain is DTGVSQNPRHKITKRGQNVTFRCDPISEHNRLYWYRQTLGQGPEFLTYFQNEAQLEKSRLLSDRFSAERPKGSFSTLEIQRTEQGDSAMYLCASSLSVNTGELFFGEGSRLTVL.

In its sample, this clonotype was seen many times. The rearrangement uses TRBV5-6 and TRBJ2-1; D may be TRBD1 (5 bases). CDR3 size: 15 residues. V was shortened by 0 bases and J by 1 base, with 8 bases between the two germline ends. The V gene's germline CDR1 is SGHDT and CDR2 YYEEEE. Here the CDR3 reads CASSLGGRSYNEQFF. The CDR3 bases are TGTGCCAGCAGCTTGGGGGGCAGATCCTACAATGAGCAGTTCTTC.

This clonotype was recorded many times. The chain links TRBV5-1 to TRBJ2-3; possible D gene TRBD2, 5 bases. Trimming took off 4 bases at V and 2 bases at J, with 11 bases between the two ends. The CDR3 loop spans 14 amino acids. Germline V CDR1 and CDR2: SGHRS, YFSETQ. The CDR3 loop reads CASSPYGLTDTQYF. CDR3 nucleotides: TGCGCCAGCAGCCCGTACGGACTCACAGATACGCAGTATTTT. Based on the CDR3 plus reference TRBV5-1 and TRBJ2-3, the full variable domain is KAGVTQTPRYLIKTRGQQVTLSCSPISGHRSVSWYQQTPGQGLQFLFEYFSETQRNKGNFPGRFSGRQFSNSRSEMNVSTLELGDSALYLCASSPYGLTDTQYFGPGTRLTVL.

This clonotype was counted at least ten times. This chain links TRBV12-3 or TRBV12-4 with TRBJ1-4, with no clear D. This CDR3 spans 14 amino acids. V was trimmed by 5 bases and J by 6 bases, leaving 13 bases between them. CDR3 protein: CASSTSPTDEKLFF. The CDR3 nucleotides are TGTGCCAGCAGTACATCCCCAACCGATGAAAAACTGTTTTTT.

Only a few counts were recorded for this clonotype. The CDR3 nucleotides read TGTGCCAGCTCGCGGACTAGCGGGGGCTATGAGCAGTTCTTC. Encoded protein: CASSRTSGGYEQFF. This chain links TRBV6-1 with TRBJ2-1, with 13 bases matching TRBD2. The CDR3 consists of 14 residues. V lost 8 bases to trimming and J lost 8 bases; unmatched junction nucleotides: 6. Per germline, CDR1 MNHNS and CDR2 SASEGT.

This clonotype was picked up a small number of times. The gene calls are TRBV11-3 and TRBJ2-1; D gene unclear. The germline V and J ends were trimmed by 3 bases and 0 bases, with 12 bases remaining between them. This CDR3 spans 16 amino acids. Looked up from germline, CDR1 is SGHNT and CDR2 is YENEEA. The CDR3 sequence: CASSLLHSSSYNEQFF. CDR3 DNA sequence: TGTGCCAGCAGCTTGCTACACAGTAGCTCCTACAATGAGCAGTTCTTC.

This clonotype has a handful of counts. The chain is built from TRBV7-9 and TRBJ1-1; D not resolved. This CDR3 is built from 13 residues. V lost 5 bases and J 1 base, leaving 8 bases between the germline ends. The germline CDR1 and CDR2 sequences are SEHNR and FQNEAQ (reference sequence). CDR3 sequence: CASSIDPNTEAFF. The CDR3, as DNA: TGTGCCAGCAGCATAGACCCGAACACTGAAGCTTTCTTT.

This clonotype was found a few times. This chain uses TRBV5-1 with TRBJ2-3, with D possibly called TRBD1 or TRBD2 (5 bases each). With 6 bases removed from V and 5 bases from J, the gap between germline ends came to 16 bases. Germline V gene data show CDR1 as SGHRS and CDR2 as YFSETQ. This CDR3 has 14 amino acids. The CDR3 loop reads CASTRGLDIDTQYF. The CDR3, as DNA: TGCGCCAGCACTCGGGGCTTGGACATAGATACGCAGTATTTT.

This clonotype was detected only a few times. V gene TRBV20-1 combines with J gene TRBJ2-2, with D possibly being TRBD2 (6 bases). Germline CDR1 and CDR2: DFQATT and SNEGSKA (reference sequence). V lost 1 base and J 4 bases, leaving 13 bases between the germline ends. The CDR3 consists of 15 residues. The CDR3 bases are TGCAGTGCTAGAGCGGCGGGACGTAGCACCGGGGAGCTGTTTTTT. Translating gives CSARAAGRSTGELFF.

This clonotype appeared many times. V and J are TRBV6-1 and TRBJ1-6; D is unclear. V gave up 6 bases and J gave up 0 bases, with 9 bases separating them. The CDR3 extends over 15 amino acids. Germline CDR1 and CDR2: MNHNS and SASEGT. The CDR3 here is CASSERSSYNSPLHF. The CDR3 DNA follows: TGTGCCAGCAGCGAGCGAAGCTCCTATAATTCACCCCTCCACTTT.

The table lists this clonotype with many counts. The chain couples TRBV4-3 to TRBJ2-3; 10 positions match TRBD1. Trimming took 0 bases from V and 1 from J; bases not matched to a gene: 4. Germline values: CDR1 LGHNA, CDR2 YSLEER. CDR3 length: 17 amino acids. This chain's CDR3 is CASSQEGTGAGTDTQYF. The CDR3 nucleotides are TGCGCCAGCAGCCAAGAGGGGACAGGGGCTGGCACAGATACGCAGTATTTT.

This rearrangement joins TRBV29-1 to TRBJ1-1, with no clear D. This CDR3 contains 12 residues. Germline CDR1 is SQVTM and CDR2 is ANQGSEA. The V end lost 4 bases, the J end lost 10 bases, and 16 bases lay between the germline ends. CDR3 sequence (DNA): TGCAGCGTTGCGATCAGTTTAATGGTAGCTTTCTTT. It translates to CSVAISLMVAFF.

V and J are TRBV28 and TRBJ1-4, with unresolved D. From germline, CDR1 is MDHEN and CDR2 SYDVKM. The V end lost 2 bases, the J end lost 2 bases, and 9 bases lay between the germline ends. The CDR3 is made up of 15 amino acids. Here the CDR3 reads CASSLVGVTNEKLFF. The CDR3 nucleotides are TGTGCCAGCAGTTTAGTTGGGGTTACTAATGAAAAACTGTTTTTT.